The 16 T cell receptor beta chains below all came from one sample that was sequenced in a study of T cell changes during pregnancy in multiple sclerosis. Only in-frame clones appear in the TCRdb table, and some are missing; sequencing was by immunoSEQ multiplex PCR. The data contain 40,000 to 55,000 clones, 75% to 90% of them singletons. Sequenced material: peripheral blood, taken in the first trimester of pregnancy. Receptors originate from a female donor in good health, enrolled as a control in a pregnancy study.

The CDR3 DNA is TGTGCCAGCAGCTTAGCCGGACAGGGGCTTAACTATGGCTACACCTTC. Translation gives CASSLAGQGLNYGYTF. The chain combines TRBV7-2 with TRBJ1-2, with TRBD1 matching over 9 bases. CDR1 and CDR2 from the germline V gene are SGHTA and FQGNSA. V gave up 0 bases and J gave up 1 base; unmatched junction bases: 3. The CDR3 runs to 16 residues.

The chain uses TRBV19 and TRBJ2-5; TRBD2 agrees at 13 bases. Per the germline V gene, CDR1 is LNHDA and CDR2 is SQIVND (reference sequence). The CDR3 runs 15 residues. The ends lost 9 bases at V and 5 bases at J; junction bases unmatched: 9. CDR3 nucleotide sequence: TGTGCCAGCTCGGACCGGGGACTAGCGGGGGAGACCCAGTACTTC. Translation gives CASSDRGLAGETQYF.

Turning to this clone: At the DNA level, this CDR3 is encoded by other sequences in the same sample as well. J is TRBJ1-1 and V is TRBV6-5, with 8 bases that match TRBD1. Germline CDR1 is MNHEY and CDR2 is SVGAGI. The CDR3 consists of 14 residues. V trimming: 10 bases; J trimming: 4 bases; junction bases outside the gene matches: 11. CDR3 amino acids: CATQEYRGTTEAFF. In DNA form, the CDR3 reads TGTGCCACCCAAGAGTACAGGGGGACCACTGAAGCTTTCTTT.

The chain is built from TRBV5-1 and TRBJ2-5, with 7 bases that match TRBD2. Germline-derived CDR1 and CDR2 are SGHRS and YFSETQ. J lost 3 bases, V lost 2 bases, and 4 bases had no gene match. The CDR3 totals 14 residues. CDR3 sequence reads: CASSFSSGEETQYF. In DNA, the CDR3 is TGCGCCAGCAGCTTTTCTAGCGGTGAAGAGACCCAGTACTTC.

This chain connects TRBV19 to TRBJ2-2; TRBD2 might be the D (7 bases). The CDR3 runs to 16 residues. The germline V gene has CDR1 LNHDA and CDR2 SQIVND (reference sequence). Trimming pared 7 bases from V and 2 bases from J, leaving 17 bases between. This CDR3 reads CASTGWEGDNTGELFF. The CDR3, as DNA: TGTGCCAGTACCGGGTGGGAGGGGGACAACACCGGGGAGCTGTTTTTT.

This chain uses TRBV29-1 with TRBJ2-5; TRBD2 matches at 12 bases. Germline V gene lookup returns CDR1 SQVTM and CDR2 ANQGSEA. The trim removed 7 bases at V and 0 bases at J, leaving 6 bases unmatched. CDR3 length equals 15 residues. CDR3 sequence: CSARTSGAYQETQYF. CDR3 DNA: TGCAGCGCCCGGACTAGCGGGGCGTACCAAGAGACCCAGTACTTC.

The chain joins TRBV2 to TRBJ2-7; 8 positions match TRBD1. Germline V lookup: CDR1 SNHLY, CDR2 FYNNEI. V was pared by 3 bases and J by 3 bases, with 4 bases of the junction left unmatched. This CDR3 contains 14 residues. CDR3 protein: CASSDPGGNYEQYF. The CDR3 DNA reads as TGTGCCAGCAGTGACCCAGGGGGCAACTACGAGCAGTACTTC.

The chain employs TRBV14 and TRBJ2-1, with 12 bases aligning to TRBD2. CDR3 length equals 16 residues. Germline CDR1 and CDR2: SGHDN and FVKESK. V shed 4 bases and J 7 bases; nucleotides not matched to a gene: 8. The CDR3 reads CASSRYTSGGLNEQFF. In nucleotides, the CDR3 is TGTGCCAGCAGCCGCTATACTAGCGGGGGGTTAAATGAGCAGTTCTTC.

This rearrangement joins TRBV20-1 to TRBJ1-2; no firm D call. Germline assignment: CDR1 DFQATT and CDR2 SNEGSKA (reference sequence). The CDR3 contains 8 residues. The CDR3 nucleotides are TGCAGCCCCGATGGCTACACCTTC. Residues: CSPDGYTF.

The gene calls are TRBV7-8 and TRBJ2-7; 7 bases agree with TRBD1. The CDR3 is 15 amino acids. V was clipped by 4 bases and J by 3 bases; unmatched bases: 9. The germline CDR1 and CDR2 sequences are SGHVS and FQNEAQ. CDR3 protein: CASSSHSTGRYEQYF. For the CDR3, the DNA is TGTGCCAGCAGCTCCCATTCGACAGGGCGCTACGAGCAGTACTTC. The complete variable domain, with remaining parts taken from reference TRBV7-8 and TRBJ2-7, reads GAGVSQSPRYKVAKRGQDVALRCDPISGHVSLFWYQQALGQGPEFLTYFQNEAQLDKSGLPSDRFFAERPEGSVSTLKIQRTQQEDSAVYLCASSSHSTGRYEQYFGPGTRLTVT.

This chain links TRBV7-8 with TRBJ1-3; D call uncertain. V was clipped by 5 bases and J by 1 base, with 3 bases between them. CDR1 is SGHVS, CDR2 FQNEAQ, per germline. This CDR3 spans 12 amino acids. CDR3 nucleotide sequence: TGTGCCAGCAGCACATCTGGAAACACCATATATTTT. It yields the protein CASSTSGNTIYF.

The chain employs TRBV5-1 and TRBJ2-1; TRBD1 aligns across 7 bases. Losses at the gene ends were 4 bases for V and 4 bases for J; bases not matched to a gene: 14. There are 17 residues in the CDR3. The germline gives CDR1 SGHRS, CDR2 YFSETQ. The CDR3 sequence: CASSPPTPGQPYNEQFF. In nucleotides, the CDR3 is TGCGCCAGCAGCCCCCCCACCCCGGGACAGCCGTACAATGAGCAGTTCTTC.

This chain links TRBV19 with TRBJ2-2; TRBD1 agrees at 8 bases. The CDR3 has 16 amino acids. Trimming cost V 3 bases and J 3 bases; bases outside gene matches: 6. Germline-derived CDR1 and CDR2 are LNHDA and SQIVND (reference sequence). Here the CDR3 reads CASSIFPGGYTGELFF. CDR3 in DNA: TGTGCCAGTAGTATCTTCCCAGGGGGCTACACCGGGGAGCTGTTTTTT.

CDR3 nucleotide sequence: TGTGCCACTTCGGAGGGTTTCGCAAAAGGTGAGCAGTTCTTC. It translates to CATSEGFAKGEQFF. The chain has TRBV15 and TRBJ2-1, with D maybe TRBD2 (6 bases). The CDR3 has 14 residues. Deletions cut 9 bases from V and 9 bases from J, with 21 bases between. CDR1 and CDR2 (germline): LNHNV, YYDKDF (reference sequence).

V and J are TRBV19 and TRBJ2-3; D uncertain. Per germline, CDR1 LNHDA and CDR2 SQIVND (reference sequence). The CDR3 loop spans 13 amino acids. Between the trimmed V and J ends, which lost 8 bases and 0 bases, there was a span of 9 bases. This chain's CDR3 is CASGGTSTDTQYF. The CDR3 bases are TGTGCCAGTGGCGGAACTAGCACAGATACGCAGTATTTT.

J is TRBJ2-5 and V is TRBV6-6; 10 bases map to TRBD2. This CDR3 region has 15 residues. The germline V gene encodes CDR1 MNHNY and CDR2 SVGAGI (reference sequence). Trimming at V came to 5 bases and at J to 5 bases, leaving 8 bases not matched to a gene. CDR3 DNA sequence: TGTGCCAGCAGTGACGCTAGCGGGAGTTGGGAGACCCAGTACTTC. Translation gives CASSDASGSWETQYF.